This passage covers 5 T cell receptor beta chains from one sample sequenced in a study of PD-1 blockade in mismatch repair-deficient tumors. TCRdb keeps only in-frame clones here, not all; method: immunoSEQ multiplex PCR. There are some 40,000 clones in the sample; roughly 88% occur only once, and under 1.2% lies in the top ten. This material consisted of PBMCs, taken approximately 41 weeks after starting pembrolizumab. The origin of the receptors is an adult with mismatch repair-deficient cancer.

V is TRBV9 and J is TRBJ1-2; 8 nucleotides match TRBD1. The CDR3 runs 16 residues. With 3 bases clipped from V and 4 bases from J, the junction kept 11 bases outside the gene matches. Germline V gives CDR1 SGDLS, CDR2 YYNGEE. The CDR3, as DNA: TGTGCCAGCAGCGCCCAAAGGACAGGGAAGAGCTATGGCTACACCTTC. Translated: CASSAQRTGKSYGYTF.

The CDR3 sequence: CATSRGPGTKGYEQYF. The CDR3 DNA reads TGTGCCACCAGCAGAGGGCCCGGGACTAAGGGCTACGAGCAGTACTTC. The J gene is TRBJ2-7, the V gene TRBV15; 7 bases match TRBD2. The CDR3 is 16 amino acids. The germline gives CDR1 LNHNV, CDR2 YYDKDF (reference sequence). The J segment lost 3 bases and the V segment lost 1 base, leaving 9 bases of the junction unmatched.

This sequence joins TRBV25-1 and TRBJ1-2, with 7 bases lining up with TRBD1. Germline assignment: CDR1 MGHDK and CDR2 SYGVNS. After removal of 3 bases from V and 7 bases from J, the junction contained 5 bases not matched to a gene. The CDR3 covers 13 residues. The CDR3 sequence: CASSDRQGRGYTF. The CDR3 bases are TGTGCCAGCAGTGACCGACAGGGACGTGGCTACACCTTC.

This chain uses TRBV30 with TRBJ1-1; the match to TRBD1 covers 7 bases. With V trimmed by 3 bases and J by 3 bases, 10 bases remained unmatched. This CDR3 is built from 15 residues. In germline, CDR1 is GTSNPN, CDR2 SVGIG (reference sequence). The CDR3 DNA follows: TGTGCCTGGAGCCTCGGGACAGTTCGGGACACTGAAGCTTTCTTT. It is translated as CAWSLGTVRDTEAFF.

For the CDR3, the DNA is TGCGCCAGCAGCCAAGCCCGACAGATATCCTACGAGCAGTACTTC. This codes for CASSQARQISYEQYF. The chain carries TRBV4-1 and TRBJ2-5; tentative D call: TRBD1 (5 bases). The J call may be incorrect, as the DNA end agrees better with TRBJ2-7. CDR3 size: 15 residues. Germline V gene data show CDR1 as MGHRA and CDR2 as YSYEKL.